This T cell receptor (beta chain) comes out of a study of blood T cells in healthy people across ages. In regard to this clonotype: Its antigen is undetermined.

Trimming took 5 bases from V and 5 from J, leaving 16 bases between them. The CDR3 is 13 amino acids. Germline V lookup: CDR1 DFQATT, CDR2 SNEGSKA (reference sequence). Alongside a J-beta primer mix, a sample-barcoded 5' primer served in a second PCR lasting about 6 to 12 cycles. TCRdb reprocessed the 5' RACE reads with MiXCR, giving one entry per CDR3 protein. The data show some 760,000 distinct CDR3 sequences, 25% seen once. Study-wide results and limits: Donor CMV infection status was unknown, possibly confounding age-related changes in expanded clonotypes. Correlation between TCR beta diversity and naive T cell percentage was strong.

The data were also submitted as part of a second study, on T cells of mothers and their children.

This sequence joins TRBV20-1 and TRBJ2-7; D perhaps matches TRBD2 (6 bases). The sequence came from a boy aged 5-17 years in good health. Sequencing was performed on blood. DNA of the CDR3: TGCAGTGCTTCTACACCGGGACTCAACGAGCAGTACTTC. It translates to CSASTPGLNEQYF.